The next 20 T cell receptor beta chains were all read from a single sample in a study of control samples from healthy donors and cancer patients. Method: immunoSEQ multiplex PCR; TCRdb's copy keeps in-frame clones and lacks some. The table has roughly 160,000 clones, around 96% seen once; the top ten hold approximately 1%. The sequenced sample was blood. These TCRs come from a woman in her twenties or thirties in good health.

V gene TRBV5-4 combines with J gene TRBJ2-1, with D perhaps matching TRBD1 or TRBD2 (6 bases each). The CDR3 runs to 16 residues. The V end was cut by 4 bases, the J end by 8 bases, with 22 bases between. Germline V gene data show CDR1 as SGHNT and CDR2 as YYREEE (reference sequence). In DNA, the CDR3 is TGTGCCAGCAGCCGGGGGTCGGGGGCGGATAGACATGAGCAGTTCTTC. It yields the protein CASSRGSGADRHEQFF.

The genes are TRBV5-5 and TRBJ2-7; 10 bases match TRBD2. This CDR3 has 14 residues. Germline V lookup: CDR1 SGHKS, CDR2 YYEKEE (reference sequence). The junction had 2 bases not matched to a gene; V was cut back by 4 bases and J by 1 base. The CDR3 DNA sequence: TGTGCCAGCAGCGCGGGACTAGCGTCCTACGAGCAGTACTTC. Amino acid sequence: CASSAGLASYEQYF.

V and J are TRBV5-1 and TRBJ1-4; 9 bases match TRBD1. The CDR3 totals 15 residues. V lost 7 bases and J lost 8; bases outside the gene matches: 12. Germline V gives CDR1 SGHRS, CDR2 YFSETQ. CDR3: CASCDPGTGREKLFF. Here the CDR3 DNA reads TGCGCCAGCTGCGACCCCGGGACAGGGCGCGAAAAACTGTTTTTT.

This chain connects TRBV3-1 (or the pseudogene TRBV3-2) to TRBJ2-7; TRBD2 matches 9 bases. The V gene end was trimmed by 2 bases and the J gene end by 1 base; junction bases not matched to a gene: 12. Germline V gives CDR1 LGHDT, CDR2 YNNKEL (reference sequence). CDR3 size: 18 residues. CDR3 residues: CASSQLFLGLAGSYEQYF. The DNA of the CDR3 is TGTGCCAGCAGCCAACTCTTTTTGGGGCTAGCGGGATCCTACGAGCAGTACTTC.

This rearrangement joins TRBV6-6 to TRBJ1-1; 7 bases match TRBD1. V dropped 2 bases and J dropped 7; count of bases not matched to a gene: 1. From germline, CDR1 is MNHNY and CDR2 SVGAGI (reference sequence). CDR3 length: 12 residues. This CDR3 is CASSYQGDEAFF. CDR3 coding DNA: TGTGCCAGCAGTTACCAGGGGGATGAAGCTTTCTTT.

CDR3 sequence: CAWVDRGFEAFF. CDR3 bases: TGTGCCTGGGTGGACAGGGGGTTTGAAGCTTTCTTT. The chain employs TRBV30 and TRBJ1-1; 10 bases are shared with TRBD1. This CDR3 is 12 amino acids long. Germline-derived CDR1 and CDR2 are GTSNPN and SVGIG (reference sequence). J was trimmed by 7 bases and V by 5 bases; bases with no gene match: 4.

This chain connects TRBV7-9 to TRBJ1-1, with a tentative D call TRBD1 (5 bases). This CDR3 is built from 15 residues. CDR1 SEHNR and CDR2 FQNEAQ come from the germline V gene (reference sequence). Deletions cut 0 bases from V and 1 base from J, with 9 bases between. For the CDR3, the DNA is TGTGCCAGCAGCTTAGCCTCGGGACCGAACACTGAAGCTTTCTTT. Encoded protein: CASSLASGPNTEAFF.

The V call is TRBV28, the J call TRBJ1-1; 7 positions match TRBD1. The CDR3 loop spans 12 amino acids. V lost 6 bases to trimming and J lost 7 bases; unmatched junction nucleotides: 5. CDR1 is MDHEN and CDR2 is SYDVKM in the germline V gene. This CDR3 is CASRRDSLEAFF. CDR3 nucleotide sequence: TGTGCCAGCAGACGGGACAGCCTTGAAGCTTTCTTT.

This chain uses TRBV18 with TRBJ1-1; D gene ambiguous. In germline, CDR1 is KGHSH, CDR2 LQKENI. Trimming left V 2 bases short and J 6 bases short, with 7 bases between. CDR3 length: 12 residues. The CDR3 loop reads CASSPFGSEAFF. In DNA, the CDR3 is TGTGCCAGCTCACCATTCGGGTCTGAAGCTTTCTTT.

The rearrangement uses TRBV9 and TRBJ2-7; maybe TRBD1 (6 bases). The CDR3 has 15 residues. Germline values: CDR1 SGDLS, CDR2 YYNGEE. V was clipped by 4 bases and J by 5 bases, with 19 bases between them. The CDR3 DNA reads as TGTGCCAGCAGCCCCCATTCACAGGGACCCAACGAGCAGTACTTC. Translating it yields CASSPHSQGPNEQYF.

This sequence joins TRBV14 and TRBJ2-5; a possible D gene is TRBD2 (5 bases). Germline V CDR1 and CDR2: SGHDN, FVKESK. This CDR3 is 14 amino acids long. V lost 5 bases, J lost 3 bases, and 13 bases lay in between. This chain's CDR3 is CASSSPGRKETQYF. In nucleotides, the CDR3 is TGTGCCAGCAGCTCTCCTGGGAGAAAAGAGACCCAGTACTTC.

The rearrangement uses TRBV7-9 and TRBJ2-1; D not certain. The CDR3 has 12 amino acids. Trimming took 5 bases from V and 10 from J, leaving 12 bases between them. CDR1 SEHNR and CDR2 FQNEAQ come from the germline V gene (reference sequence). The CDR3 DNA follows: TGTGCCAGCAGCGATGGCTGGCCCGAGCAGTTCTTC. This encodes CASSDGWPEQFF.

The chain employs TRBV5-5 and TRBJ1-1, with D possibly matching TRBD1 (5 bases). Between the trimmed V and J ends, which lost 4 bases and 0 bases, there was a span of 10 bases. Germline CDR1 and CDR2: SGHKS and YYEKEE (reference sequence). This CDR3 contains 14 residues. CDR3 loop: CASSPGTVNTEAFF. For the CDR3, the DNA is TGTGCCAGCAGCCCCGGGACCGTGAACACTGAAGCTTTCTTT.

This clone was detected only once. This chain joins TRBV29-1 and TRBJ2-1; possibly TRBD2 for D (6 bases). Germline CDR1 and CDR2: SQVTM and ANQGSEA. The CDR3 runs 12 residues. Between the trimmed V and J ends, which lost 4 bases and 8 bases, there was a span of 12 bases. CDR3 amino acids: CSVAVRGDEQFF. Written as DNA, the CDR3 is TGCAGCGTTGCTGTGCGGGGTGATGAGCAGTTCTTC.

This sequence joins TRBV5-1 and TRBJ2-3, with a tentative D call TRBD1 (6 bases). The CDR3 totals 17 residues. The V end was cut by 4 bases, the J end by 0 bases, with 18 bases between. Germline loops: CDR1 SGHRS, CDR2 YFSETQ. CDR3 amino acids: CASSPRPDRKSTDTQYF. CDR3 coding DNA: TGCGCCAGCAGCCCGAGGCCCGACAGGAAAAGCACAGATACGCAGTATTTT.

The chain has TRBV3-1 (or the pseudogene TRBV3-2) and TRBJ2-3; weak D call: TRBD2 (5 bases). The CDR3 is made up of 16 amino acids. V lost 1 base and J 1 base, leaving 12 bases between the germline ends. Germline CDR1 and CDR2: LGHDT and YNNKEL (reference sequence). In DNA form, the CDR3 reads TGTGCCAGCAGCCAAGGCCGGACTTCTGGCACAGATACGCAGTATTTT. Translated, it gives CASSQGRTSGTDTQYF.

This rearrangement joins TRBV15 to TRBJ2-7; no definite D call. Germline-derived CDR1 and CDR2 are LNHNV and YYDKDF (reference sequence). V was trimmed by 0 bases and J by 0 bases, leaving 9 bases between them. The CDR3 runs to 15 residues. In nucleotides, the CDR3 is TGTGCCACCAGCAGAGATTTAACAAGCTCCTACGAGCAGTACTTC. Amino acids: CATSRDLTSSYEQYF.

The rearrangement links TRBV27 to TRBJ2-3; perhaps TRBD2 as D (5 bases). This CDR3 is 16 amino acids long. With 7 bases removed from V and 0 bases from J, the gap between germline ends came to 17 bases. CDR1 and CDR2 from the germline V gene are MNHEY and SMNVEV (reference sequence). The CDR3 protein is CASMNYGERSTDTQYF. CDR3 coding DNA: TGTGCCAGCATGAACTATGGGGAGCGTAGCACAGATACGCAGTATTTT.

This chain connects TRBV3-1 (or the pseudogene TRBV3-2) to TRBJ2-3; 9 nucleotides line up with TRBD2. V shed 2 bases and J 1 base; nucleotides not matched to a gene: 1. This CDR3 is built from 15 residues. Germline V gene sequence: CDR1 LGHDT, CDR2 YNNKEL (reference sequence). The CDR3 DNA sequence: TGTGCCAGCAGCCAACTAGCGGGGCGCACAGATACGCAGTATTTT. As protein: CASSQLAGRTDTQYF.

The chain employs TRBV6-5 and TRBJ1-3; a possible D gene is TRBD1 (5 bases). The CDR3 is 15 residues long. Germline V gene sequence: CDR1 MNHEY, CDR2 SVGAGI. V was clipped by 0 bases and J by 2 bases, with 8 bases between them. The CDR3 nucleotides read TGTGCCAGCAGTTACTCGGCGGGGGCTGGAAACACCATATATTTT. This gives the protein CASSYSAGAGNTIYF.